These 32 T cell receptor beta chains share one sample of origin, sequenced in a study of CD8 T cells in ankylosing spondylitis. Using its own MiXCR run on the 5' RACE reads, TCRdb lists one record per CDR3 protein. The table records roughly 240,000 distinct CDR3 sequences, roughly 32% of them present only once. Material for sequencing was blood, either unsorted or a sorted T cell fraction (not recorded which). The receptor source for this set is a male donor with ankylosing spondylitis or in good health (not recorded which).

The chain is built from TRBV10-3 and TRBJ2-5, with a weak D call TRBD1 (6 bases). The CDR3 is made up of 14 amino acids. Between the trimmed V and J ends, which lost 0 bases and 2 bases, there was a span of 7 bases. CDR1 and CDR2 from the germline V gene are ENHRY and SYGVKD. The CDR3 coding sequence is TGTGCCATCAGTGAGTCTACAGGGCAAGAGACCCAGTACTTC. Translating it yields CAISESTGQETQYF.

V gene TRBV7-8 combines with J gene TRBJ2-3; TRBD2 matches 9 bases. Germline V gene lookup returns CDR1 SGHVS and CDR2 FQNEAQ. J lost 1 base, V lost 5 bases, and 7 bases had no gene match. This CDR3 has 16 amino acids. CDR3 bases: TGTGCCAGCAGCCCCCTAGCGGGGCTTCGCACAGATACGCAGTATTTT. This translates into CASSPLAGLRTDTQYF.

This clonotype was picked up a small number of times. V gene TRBV5-6 combines with J gene TRBJ1-3; D possibly corresponds to TRBD1 (5 bases). There are 17 residues in the CDR3. V lost 0 bases and J lost 0, with 13 bases in between. Germline V gene data show CDR1 as SGHDT and CDR2 as YYEEEE. CDR3 residues: CASSLATGPFSGNTIYF. In DNA form, the CDR3 reads TGTGCCAGCAGCTTGGCCACGGGACCGTTCTCTGGAAACACCATATATTTT.

The V and J genes are TRBV7-2 and TRBJ2-7; unclear D gene. Germline assignment: CDR1 SGHTA and CDR2 FQGNSA. The V end was cut by 4 bases, the J end by 0 bases, with 13 bases between. The CDR3 length is 15 residues. CDR3 DNA sequence: TGTGCCAGCAGCTCCCGTTCCACCCCCTCCTACGAGCAGTACTTC. It translates to CASSSRSTPSYEQYF.

This chain uses TRBV10-3 with TRBJ2-1, with 9 bases aligning to TRBD1. Trimming at V came to 6 bases and at J to 5 bases, leaving 8 bases not matched to a gene. Per the germline V gene, CDR1 is ENHRY and CDR2 is SYGVKD. The CDR3 loop spans 15 amino acids. Written as DNA, the CDR3 is TGTGCCATCAGCACAGACAGGGGGAACGACAATGAGCAGTTCTTC. It translates to CAISTDRGNDNEQFF.

The chain employs TRBV6-5 and TRBJ2-5; D ambiguous. The germline V gene encodes CDR1 MNHEY and CDR2 SVGAGI. The CDR3 runs to 14 residues. V shed 2 bases and J shed 5 bases, with 12 bases lying between them. Written as DNA, the CDR3 is TGTGCCAGCAGTTACGGGGATGATCGGGAGACCCAGTACTTC. It yields the protein CASSYGDDRETQYF.

This clonotype has a handful of counts. CDR3 protein: CASSRGRQTYGYTF. CDR3 DNA sequence: TGTGCCAGCAGCCGGGGGCGGCAGACCTATGGCTACACCTTC. The chain is built from TRBV7-2 and TRBJ1-2, with D tentatively TRBD1 (6 bases). CDR1 is SGHTA, CDR2 FQGNSA, per germline. Trimming removed 5 bases at V and 4 bases at J, with 14 bases between. The CDR3 length is 14 residues.

The genes are TRBV7-6 and TRBJ2-1; D perhaps matches TRBD2 (6 bases). The CDR3 runs to 13 residues. Germline assignment: CDR1 SGHVS and CDR2 FNYEAQ. Trimming left V 7 bases short and J 4 bases short, with 11 bases between. This CDR3 reads CASKGSGYNEQFF. CDR3 sequence (DNA): TGTGCCAGCAAGGGTAGCGGTTACAATGAGCAGTTCTTC.

In its sample, this clonotype was seen a few times. The V gene is TRBV20-1, the J gene TRBJ1-3; D is possibly TRBD1 (5 bases). The CDR3 has 13 amino acids. V dropped 5 bases and J dropped 7 bases, with 15 bases sitting between them. CDR1 is DFQATT, CDR2 SNEGSKA, per germline (reference sequence). This CDR3 is CSAARDSSNTIYF. CDR3 nucleotides: TGCAGTGCTGCCCGGGACTCTTCCAACACCATATATTTT.

The rearrangement uses TRBV27 and TRBJ1-6; D is unresolved. Deletions cut 2 bases from V and 4 bases from J, with 12 bases between. CDR3 length: 16 residues. In germline, CDR1 is MNHEY, CDR2 SMNVEV (reference sequence). The CDR3, as DNA: TGTGCCAGCAGTTTAGGGGTTTTGGTTTATAATTCACCCCTCCACTTT. This gives the protein CASSLGVLVYNSPLHF.

With regard to this clonotype: The junction shows a germline mismatch at one end, possibly a read error. The rearrangement uses TRBV9 and TRBJ2-5, with a tentative D call TRBD2 (6 bases). The CDR3 is 13 residues long. Germline V lookup: CDR1 SGDLS, CDR2 YYNGEE. CDR3 sequence: CASSGRDEETQYF. CDR3 sequence (DNA): TGTGCCAGCAGCGGGAGGGATGAAGAAACCCAGTACTTC.

In its sample, this clonotype was seen a few times. This chain links TRBV6-6 with TRBJ2-2, with D uncertain. The ends were cut back, 8 bases at V and 0 bases at J, with 7 bases in the middle. This CDR3 has 13 amino acids. Germline loops: CDR1 MNHNY, CDR2 SVGAGI (reference sequence). CDR3 sequence reads: CASRLSNTGELFF. The DNA of the CDR3 is TGTGCCAGCCGTCTATCGAACACCGGGGAGCTGTTTTTT.

The chain combines TRBV29-1 with TRBJ2-7; 8 nucleotides line up with TRBD2. The CDR3 extends over 16 amino acids. V was pared by 0 bases and J by 5 bases, with 12 bases of the junction left unmatched. Germline CDR1 reads SQVTM; CDR2 reads ANQGSEA. CDR3 coding DNA: TGCAGCGTTGAAGATCGAGGAGCCGGCGGGGGGAACGAGCAGTACTTC. Amino acid sequence: CSVEDRGAGGGNEQYF.

The sample holds a few counts of this clonotype. The rearrangement joins TRBV29-1 to TRBJ2-7; perhaps TRBD2 as D (6 bases). V lost 4 bases and J 7 bases, leaving 26 bases between the germline ends. The CDR3 has 16 residues. Germline V CDR1 and CDR2: SQVTM, ANQGSEA. The CDR3, as DNA: TGCAGCGTTGTAGGTTTAAAGGGCGGGCGGGGTGAAGAGCAGTACTTC. It codes for CSVVGLKGGRGEEQYF.

This clonotype was counted only a few times. The chain links TRBV20-1 to TRBJ2-7; a possible D gene is TRBD2 (7 bases). Trimming pared 6 bases from V and 3 bases from J, leaving 21 bases between. The CDR3 loop spans 15 amino acids. Germline lookup yields CDR1 DFQATT and CDR2 SNEGSKA (reference sequence). The CDR3 here is CSAPKGGGPYYEQYF. The CDR3 coding sequence is TGCAGTGCACCTAAAGGGGGGGGGCCATACTACGAGCAGTACTTC.

This rearrangement joins TRBV10-3 to TRBJ2-1; possibly TRBD2 for D (6 bases). Germline V gene sequence: CDR1 ENHRY, CDR2 SYGVKD. With 6 bases removed from V and 6 bases from J, the gap between germline ends came to 18 bases. This CDR3 is built from 15 residues. The CDR3 here is CAIRQASEDVNEQFF. CDR3 nucleotides: TGTGCCATCAGACAGGCTAGCGAGGATGTCAATGAGCAGTTCTTC.

This clonotype was recorded a few times. This chain links TRBV20-1 with TRBJ1-6; TRBD1 matches at 10 bases. Germline trimming cut 5 bases from V and 7 bases from J; bases unmatched to any gene: 11. Per germline, CDR1 DFQATT and CDR2 SNEGSKA (reference sequence). The CDR3 contains 16 residues. CDR3 amino acids: CSAAVPGQGTNSPLHF. CDR3 DNA sequence: TGCAGTGCTGCCGTCCCGGGACAGGGGACGAATTCACCCCTCCACTTT.

This clonotype was seen at least ten times. The chain recombines TRBV12-3 or TRBV12-4 with TRBJ2-7, with no clear D. The CDR3 consists of 13 residues. Deletions cut 4 bases from V and 2 bases from J, with 9 bases between. CDR3 in DNA: TGTGCCAGCAGTTCCAGAGGTACCTACGAGCAGTACTTC. Translating it yields CASSSRGTYEQYF.

The chain employs TRBV12-5 and TRBJ2-1; D gene uncertain. The CDR3 has 11 amino acids. V lost 1 base and J 5 bases, leaving 0 bases between the germline ends. Germline loops: CDR1 LGHNT, CDR2 FRNRAP. The CDR3 bases are TGTGCTAGTGGTTTGGACAATGAGCAGTTCTTC. It codes for CASGLDNEQFF.

The chain has TRBV5-1 and TRBJ2-1; D is unclear. This CDR3 has 14 residues. Germline CDR1 is SGHRS and CDR2 is YFSETQ. V lost 5 bases to trimming and J lost 5 bases, with 14 bases between them. Here the CDR3 DNA reads TGCGCCAGCAGGAAAGGGTCCGTGGACAATGAGCAGTTCTTC. It specifies CASRKGSVDNEQFF.

This clonotype came up a few times. The V gene is TRBV20-1, the J gene TRBJ2-1, with a weak D call TRBD2 (7 bases). CDR3 length equals 14 residues. Trimming removed 3 bases from V and 2 bases from J, with 11 bases in between. CDR1 is DFQATT and CDR2 is SNEGSKA in the germline V gene (reference sequence). The chain's CDR3 is CSASGRGPYNEQFF. CDR3 in DNA: TGCAGTGCTAGCGGGCGGGGGCCCTACAATGAGCAGTTCTTC.

This clonotype was picked up a small number of times. The V and J genes are TRBV6-1 and TRBJ2-5, with 13 bases lining up with TRBD2. The germline gives CDR1 MNHNS, CDR2 SASEGT. Trimming cost V 5 bases and J 2 bases; bases outside gene matches: 5. This CDR3 region has 16 residues. CDR3 nucleotide sequence: TGTGCCAGCAGTCATCAGACTAGCGGGGGGCAAGAGACCCAGTACTTC. It codes for CASSHQTSGGQETQYF.

V gene TRBV5-1 combines with J gene TRBJ1-1; D call uncertain. The CDR3 has 13 residues. V was pared by 0 bases and J by 11 bases, with 14 bases between. CDR1 SGHRS and CDR2 YFSETQ come from the germline V gene. The CDR3 sequence is CASSLGSGLEAFF. CDR3 DNA sequence: TGCGCCAGCAGCTTGGGGTCCGGTCTTGAGGCTTTCTTT.

This clonotype was recorded a few times. The chain joins TRBV20-1 to TRBJ1-1; D perhaps matches TRBD1 (5 bases). The CDR3 has 16 amino acids. In germline, CDR1 is DFQATT, CDR2 SNEGSKA (reference sequence). V lost 5 bases to trimming and J lost 2 bases, with 21 bases between them. The CDR3 DNA reads TGCAGTGCTGGGGCGGTTAACCTTAACTCCAACACTGAAGCTTTCTTT. This codes for CSAGAVNLNSNTEAFF.

This clonotype was found a few times. The V and J genes are TRBV20-1 and TRBJ2-7, with D perhaps matching TRBD2 (5 bases). The CDR3 is 14 amino acids. Trimming cost V 6 bases and J 5 bases, with 20 bases left between them. Per germline, CDR1 DFQATT and CDR2 SNEGSKA (reference sequence). The CDR3 coding sequence is TGCAGTGCCCGTCCGAGGGTCTCGGGCAACGAGCAGTACTTC. Protein: CSARPRVSGNEQYF.

Concerning this clonotype itself: A junction boundary mismatches the germline segment, possibly from a read error. The rearrangement links TRBV6-6 to TRBJ1-2; D unclear. CDR3 size: 11 residues. The germline CDR1 and CDR2 sequences are MNHNY and SVGAGI (reference sequence). In nucleotides, the CDR3 is TGTGCCAGCAGCTCCCTAACTGGCGACACCTTC. Translating gives CASSSLTGDTF.

V is TRBV7-2 and J is TRBJ2-3, with 8 bases that match TRBD2. The trim removed 4 bases at V and 8 bases at J, leaving 14 bases unmatched. Germline CDR1 is SGHTA and CDR2 is FQGNSA. This CDR3 is 16 amino acids long. CDR3 nucleotides: TGTGCCAGCAGCTCCCCGGGGCGGGGGGTTCTCGGTACGCAGTATTTT. This codes for CASSSPGRGVLGTQYF.

This chain joins TRBV12-3 or TRBV12-4 and TRBJ1-1; TRBD1 agrees at 8 bases. V dropped 6 bases and J dropped 6; count of bases not matched to a gene: 9. The CDR3 sequence is 14 residues long. The DNA of the CDR3 is TGTGCCAGCAGCGACAGGGGTGAGGTCGCTGAAGCTTTCTTT. It specifies CASSDRGEVAEAFF.

This sequence joins TRBV4-2 and TRBJ2-5; 11 bases fit TRBD1. V dropped 4 bases and J dropped 5; count of bases not matched to a gene: 15. The CDR3 runs to 18 residues. Germline lookup yields CDR1 LGHNA and CDR2 YNFKEQ. This CDR3 reads CASSPMAGQGVGRETQYF. In DNA, the CDR3 is TGTGCCAGCAGCCCCATGGCGGGACAGGGGGTAGGCCGGGAGACCCAGTACTTC.

This clonotype was counted only a few times. The chain links TRBV20-1 to TRBJ2-5, with 9 nucleotides matching TRBD1. Trimming took 0 bases from V and 5 from J; bases not matched to a gene: 13. The CDR3 has 17 residues. Germline V gene lookup returns CDR1 DFQATT and CDR2 SNEGSKA (reference sequence). The CDR3, as DNA: TGCAGTGCTAGAGACCTCCTTACAGGGACAGGGAGGGAGACCCAGTACTTC. It is translated as CSARDLLTGTGRETQYF.

The chain employs TRBV10-2 and TRBJ1-4, with 9 nucleotides matching TRBD1. The V segment lost 2 bases and the J segment 4 bases; nucleotides outside the gene matches: 2. Germline values: CDR1 WSHSY, CDR2 SAAADI. This CDR3 has 15 amino acids. This chain's CDR3 is CASSEKTGGNEKLFF. DNA for the CDR3: TGCGCCAGCAGTGAGAAGACAGGGGGTAATGAAAAACTGTTTTTT.

The chain carries TRBV20-1 and TRBJ2-7, with a possible D match to TRBD2 (5 bases). The V end was cut by 0 bases, the J end by 6 bases, with 15 bases between. Germline V lookup: CDR1 DFQATT, CDR2 SNEGSKA (reference sequence). The CDR3 contains 14 residues. The CDR3: CSARDLGYEGEQYF. The CDR3, as DNA: TGCAGTGCTAGAGATCTGGGGTATGAGGGCGAGCAGTACTTC.